Listed here are 26 T cell receptor beta chains from one sample, sequenced in a study of identical twins. TCRdb reprocessed the 5' RACE reads via MiXCR and lists one record per CDR3 protein. The data hold around 510,000 distinct CDR3 sequences, with roughly 13% observed a single time. A further study also used this sample, focusing on yellow fever vaccine responses in identical twins.

Sequenced: CD4+ T cells sorted from blood. The receptor source for this set is a woman aged 18 to 35 in good health.

The rearrangement uses TRBV5-1 and TRBJ2-7; D is perhaps TRBD2 (5 bases). Trimming removed 5 bases from V and 4 bases from J, with 13 bases in between. Germline V CDR1 and CDR2: SGHRS, YFSETQ. The CDR3 covers 13 residues. The CDR3 sequence is CASSSVPGYEQYF. The CDR3 bases are TGCGCCAGCAGTTCCGTACCGGGGTACGAGCAGTACTTC.

This chain connects TRBV2 to TRBJ2-4; no clear D. In germline, CDR1 is SNHLY, CDR2 FYNNEI. CDR3 length: 15 amino acids. V lost 6 bases to trimming and J lost 5 bases, with 17 bases between them. CDR3 coding DNA: TGTGCCAGCAGCCCATTCCAAGGTGCGGAAAACATTCAGTACTTC. Translated: CASSPFQGAENIQYF. The full variable domain, rest sourced from reference TRBV2 and TRBJ2-4, is EPEVTQTPSHQVTQMGQEVILRCVPISNHLYFYWYRQILGQKVEFLVSFYNNEISEKSEIFDDQFSVERPDGSNFTLKIRSTKLEDSAMYFCASSPFQGAENIQYFGAGTRLSVL.

This clonotype appeared a few times. V usage is TRBV7-9 and J usage is TRBJ2-1; D is unresolved. The germline V gene has CDR1 SEHNR and CDR2 FQNEAQ (reference sequence). The CDR3 has 11 amino acids. V dropped 2 bases and J dropped 10 bases, with 6 bases sitting between them. CDR3 protein: CASSLLTEQFF. CDR3 nucleotides: TGTGCCAGCAGCTTATTGACCGAGCAGTTCTTC.

This clonotype was found many times. This chain links TRBV7-3 with TRBJ2-3; D might be TRBD2 (6 bases). Germline V lookup: CDR1 SGHTA, CDR2 FQGTGA. Trimming removed 4 bases from V and 2 bases from J, with 13 bases in between. This CDR3 comprises 15 residues. CDR3 protein: CASSSRDFHTDTQYF. The CDR3 DNA sequence: TGTGCCAGCAGCTCCCGGGACTTTCACACAGATACGCAGTATTTT.

A few counts support this clonotype. The chain joins TRBV12-3 or TRBV12-4 to TRBJ1-1; TRBD1 might be the D (6 bases). This CDR3 contains 14 residues. V gave up 6 bases and J gave up 1 base, with 12 bases separating them. The CDR3 here is CASRTDSPNTEAFF. CDR3 DNA sequence: TGTGCCAGCAGAACGGACAGCCCGAACACTGAAGCTTTCTTT.

The chain carries TRBV6-5 and TRBJ2-1, with 13 bases aligning to TRBD2. The V and J ends lost 2 bases and 5 bases, in that order; junction bases with no gene match: 3. Germline V gene sequence: CDR1 MNHEY, CDR2 SVGAGI. The CDR3 sequence is 16 residues long. CDR3 nucleotide sequence: TGTGCCAGCAGTTACACGGGACTAGCGGGAAACAATGAGCAGTTCTTC. It is translated as CASSYTGLAGNNEQFF.

The sample holds many counts of this clonotype. The V and J genes are TRBV29-1 and TRBJ1-1; D ambiguous. CDR1 is SQVTM, CDR2 ANQGSEA, per germline. Trimming took off 6 bases at V and 2 bases at J, with 13 bases between the two ends. The CDR3 is 13 residues long. CDR3 sequence (DNA): TGCAGCGTCCTTCGAGCCCACAACACTGAAGCTTTCTTT. Translation: CSVLRAHNTEAFF.

This clonotype has only a few counts. The rearrangement joins TRBV30 to TRBJ2-5; D may correspond to TRBD1 or TRBD2 (5 bases each). Trimming left V 3 bases short and J 5 bases short, with 16 bases between. The CDR3 consists of 14 residues. Germline V gives CDR1 GTSNPN, CDR2 SVGIG (reference sequence). The CDR3 sequence is CAWRGKGTPETQYF. The CDR3 nucleotides read TGTGCCTGGAGGGGGAAGGGGACCCCGGAGACCCAGTACTTC.

The V and J genes are TRBV10-3 and TRBJ2-3; no clear D gene. The V end was cut by 0 bases, the J end by 0 bases, with 13 bases between. The CDR3 is 17 amino acids. Germline loops: CDR1 ENHRY, CDR2 SYGVKD. CDR3 sequence: CAISESRRSPSTDTQYF. For the CDR3, the DNA is TGTGCCATCAGTGAGTCCAGAAGGAGCCCCAGCACAGATACGCAGTATTTT.

The chain couples TRBV2 to TRBJ1-1; perhaps TRBD1 as D (6 bases). The CDR3 spans 12 residues. The V gene lost 7 bases and the J gene lost 8 bases, with 14 bases spanning the gap. The germline gives CDR1 SNHLY, CDR2 FYNNEI. For the CDR3, the DNA is TGTGCCAGCATCGCCCAGGGGCAAGAAGCTTTCTTT. It yields the protein CASIAQGQEAFF.

This clonotype was counted between two and nine times. V and J are TRBV28 and TRBJ2-7; 9 bases align to TRBD1. With V trimmed by 3 bases and J by 3 bases, 6 bases remained unmatched. The CDR3 totals 15 residues. Germline-derived CDR1 and CDR2 are MDHEN and SYDVKM. The CDR3 nucleotides read TGTGCCAGCAGTTTGGTGCGGACAGGGGACTACGAGCAGTACTTC. Protein product: CASSLVRTGDYEQYF.

The chain recombines TRBV19 with TRBJ2-7; 12 bases align to TRBD1. The CDR3 is 15 residues long. V trimming: 4 bases; J trimming: 5 bases; junction bases outside the gene matches: 6. Germline V lookup: CDR1 LNHDA, CDR2 SQIVND (reference sequence). This chain's CDR3 is CASSTGQGARNEQYF. The CDR3 DNA reads as TGTGCCAGTAGTACGGGACAGGGGGCGAGGAACGAGCAGTACTTC.

This clonotype occurred many times. The gene calls are TRBV12-3 or TRBV12-4 and TRBJ1-3, with D possibly being TRBD1 (5 bases). This CDR3 is built from 14 residues. Trimming took off 3 bases at V and 2 bases at J, with 8 bases between the two ends. This CDR3 is CASSFGGAGNTIYF. The CDR3, as DNA: TGTGCCAGCAGTTTTGGAGGGGCTGGAAACACCATATATTTT.

This clonotype has a handful of counts. The chain links TRBV7-2 to TRBJ2-5; no clear D gene. Germline CDR1 SGHTA, CDR2 FQGNSA. The V end lost 5 bases, the J end lost 5 bases, and 15 bases lay between the germline ends. CDR3 length: 14 amino acids. CDR3 protein: CASSPFGLRETQYF. The CDR3 bases are TGTGCCAGCAGCCCATTTGGCCTCCGGGAGACCCAGTACTTC.

V and J are TRBV30 and TRBJ2-1; TRBD2 matches 7 bases. The V gene end was trimmed by 2 bases and the J gene end by 4 bases; junction bases not matched to a gene: 8. This CDR3 is built from 15 residues. Germline assignment: CDR1 GTSNPN and CDR2 SVGIG (reference sequence). The CDR3 loop is CAWSPAGKEYNEQFF. The CDR3 region has the DNA TGTGCCTGGAGTCCAGCGGGGAAGGAATACAATGAGCAGTTCTTC.

This chain connects TRBV29-1 to TRBJ2-1; a weak D match, TRBD1 (5 bases). Germline CDR1 SQVTM, CDR2 ANQGSEA. V lost 5 bases to trimming and J lost 0 bases, with 8 bases between them. This CDR3 contains 13 residues. The CDR3 is CSVHRSSYNEQFF. CDR3 bases: TGCAGCGTTCACAGGAGCTCCTACAATGAGCAGTTCTTC.

This clonotype was detected only a few times. The V and J genes are TRBV7-2 and TRBJ2-3; D unclear. This CDR3 is built from 18 residues. CDR1 SGHTA and CDR2 FQGNSA come from the germline V gene. Trimming left V 0 bases short and J 0 bases short, with 16 bases between. The CDR3: CASSLAGIRAPSTDTQYF. CDR3 coding DNA: TGTGCCAGCAGCTTAGCAGGTATTAGGGCACCTAGCACAGATACGCAGTATTTT.

This chain connects TRBV6-1 to TRBJ2-3, with D unclear. Looked up from germline, CDR1 is MNHNS and CDR2 is SASEGT. Trimming stripped 8 bases from V and 1 base from J, with 16 bases between. This CDR3 region has 15 residues. The CDR3 nucleotides read TGTGCCAGCGGAGTGGATCTTTCTGGCACAGATACGCAGTATTTT. Translation: CASGVDLSGTDTQYF.

The chain carries TRBV29-1 and TRBJ2-5; no clear D gene. This CDR3 region has 10 residues. The germline V gene encodes CDR1 SQVTM and CDR2 ANQGSEA. Trimming stripped 6 bases from V and 7 bases from J, with 9 bases between. The CDR3 DNA follows: TGCAGCGTACATACCCGGACCCAGTACTTC. As protein: CSVHTRTQYF.

The chain couples TRBV12-3 or TRBV12-4 to TRBJ2-7, with 8 bases aligning to TRBD1. The CDR3 is 16 residues long. J gave up 0 bases and V 6 bases, and 10 bases lay outside the gene matches. CDR3 amino acids: CASRRGGTGASYEQYF. The DNA for the CDR3 is TGTGCCAGCAGGCGAGGCGGGACAGGCGCCTCCTACGAGCAGTACTTC.

The chain uses TRBV12-3 or TRBV12-4 and TRBJ2-5; 11 bases agree with TRBD2. The V segment lost 3 bases and the J segment 5 bases; nucleotides outside the gene matches: 2. This CDR3 contains 14 residues. The DNA of the CDR3 is TGTGCCAGCAGTTTTGCTAGCGGGGGGGAGACCCAGTACTTC. The encoded protein is CASSFASGGETQYF.

This clonotype was seen ten or more times. The chain employs TRBV7-2 and TRBJ1-2, with no clear D. The V gene's germline CDR1 is SGHTA and CDR2 FQGNSA. CDR3 length: 15 residues. Between the trimmed V and J ends, which lost 5 bases and 3 bases, there was a span of 16 bases. CDR3 loop: CASSPGGKGDYGYTF. CDR3 DNA sequence: TGTGCCAGCAGCCCAGGAGGCAAGGGCGACTATGGCTACACCTTC.

This chain connects TRBV25-1 to TRBJ1-6, with TRBD1 matching over 7 bases. From germline, CDR1 is MGHDK and CDR2 SYGVNS. CDR3 size: 14 residues. V lost 8 bases and J lost 6; bases outside the gene matches: 7. The CDR3 DNA sequence: TGTGCCAGCGGGGCCAGGGGGTCTAATTCACCCCTCCACTTT. Translation: CASGARGSNSPLHF.

This clonotype occurred a few times. V is TRBV19 and J is TRBJ2-2; weak D call: TRBD1 (6 bases). CDR1 is LNHDA, CDR2 SQIVND, per germline (reference sequence). This CDR3 contains 14 residues. V lost 6 bases, J lost 4 bases, and 12 bases lay in between. The CDR3 sequence: CASRKTGSTGELFF. Written as DNA, the CDR3 is TGTGCCAGTAGGAAGACAGGTTCCACCGGGGAGCTGTTTTTT. Supplemented by reference TRBV19 and TRBJ2-2, the full variable domain reads DGGITQSPKYLFRKEGQNVTLSCEQNLNHDAMYWYRQDPGQGLRLIYYSQIVNDFQKGDIAEGYSVSREKKESFPLTVTSAQKNPTAFYLCASRKTGSTGELFFGEGSRLTVL.

This clonotype has a handful of counts. This chain connects TRBV3-1 to TRBJ2-7; possibly TRBD1 for D (6 bases). The CDR3 spans 13 residues. Trimming left V 4 bases short and J 7 bases short, with 14 bases between. CDR1 is LGHDT, CDR2 YNNKEL, per germline (reference sequence). The DNA for the CDR3 is TGTGCCAGCAGCCCGGGACATGCGCGTGAGCAGTACTTC. Protein product: CASSPGHAREQYF.

This clonotype showed up just a few times. The chain is built from TRBV11-2 and TRBJ1-5, with a possible D match to TRBD1 (6 bases). The CDR3 is made up of 13 amino acids. The germline gives CDR1 SGHAT, CDR2 FQNNGV. V dropped 5 bases and J dropped 6 bases, with 11 bases sitting between them. The CDR3 sequence: CASSLDRLQPQHF. CDR3 coding DNA: TGTGCCAGCAGCCTCGACAGGCTTCAGCCCCAGCATTTT.